The 18 T cell receptor beta chains presented below share a single source sample, sequenced in a study of cytomegalovirus exposure and HLA in healthy donors. The PCR made use of 60 Vbeta and 13 Jbeta primers. Some clones are missing from TCRdb's copy, which holds only in-frame ones; the method was immunoSEQ multiplex PCR. This sample contains around 140,000 clones. Sequencing was carried out using PBMCs. These receptors were obtained from a woman between 35 and 50 years old in good health and CMV-seropositive.

The genes are TRBV30 and TRBJ1-2; 10 bases map to TRBD1. V dropped 2 bases and J dropped 4; count of bases not matched to a gene: 10. CDR1 and CDR2 from the germline V gene are GTSNPN and SVGIG (reference sequence). The CDR3 sequence is 16 residues long. The CDR3 DNA is TGTGCCTGGAGTCCCACTTCGGGACAGGGGAGCTATGGCTACACCTTC. Protein product: CAWSPTSGQGSYGYTF.

The rearrangement joins TRBV29-1 to TRBJ1-5; 8 bases align to TRBD1. From germline, CDR1 is SQVTM and CDR2 ANQGSEA. CDR3 size: 13 residues. The trim removed 4 bases at V and 6 bases at J, leaving 5 bases unmatched. CDR3 DNA: TGCAGCGTTGGAACAGGGGGTAGTCAGCCCCAGCATTTT. Protein product: CSVGTGGSQPQHF.

V is TRBV25-1 and J is TRBJ1-1, with unresolved D. Trimming stripped 5 bases from V and 4 bases from J, with 20 bases between. Germline CDR1 MGHDK, CDR2 SYGVNS. The CDR3 is made up of 16 amino acids. The CDR3 nucleotides read TGTGCCAGCAGTCCCCTTAACGCCCTCCGGGGCACTGAAGCTTTCTTT. This codes for CASSPLNALRGTEAFF.

The chain combines TRBV2 with TRBJ2-7; TRBD1 matches 7 bases. CDR3 length: 14 residues. Germline lookup yields CDR1 SNHLY and CDR2 FYNNEI. V was pared by 6 bases and J by 0 bases, with 5 bases of the junction left unmatched. This CDR3 is CASRLRGSSYEQYF. The CDR3 region has the DNA TGTGCCAGCAGGCTCAGGGGGAGCTCCTACGAGCAGTACTTC. The full variable domain, with the rest looked up from reference TRBV2 and TRBJ2-7, is EPEVTQTPSHQVTQMGQEVILRCVPISNHLYFYWYRQILGQKVEFLVSFYNNEISEKSEIFDDQFSVERPDGSNFTLKIRSTKLEDSAMYFCASRLRGSSYEQYFGPGTRLTVT.

The chain carries TRBV4-1 and TRBJ2-3, with TRBD2 as a possible D gene (6 bases). Germline CDR1 is MGHRA and CDR2 is YSYEKL. The CDR3 is 17 amino acids. Trimming removed 1 base at V and 0 bases at J, with 14 bases between. The CDR3 DNA reads as TGCGCCAGCAGCCAAGCCGGGACTTATCCTAGCACAGATACGCAGTATTTT. Protein sequence: CASSQAGTYPSTDTQYF.

The chain has TRBV25-1 and TRBJ2-1; no firm D call. The ends were cut back, 8 bases at V and 3 bases at J, with 5 bases in the middle. The CDR3 spans 11 residues. Germline-derived CDR1 and CDR2 are MGHDK and SYGVNS. The CDR3 sequence is CASLFYNEQFF. The CDR3 DNA follows: TGTGCCAGCCTTTTCTACAATGAGCAGTTCTTC.

The chain carries TRBV4-1 and TRBJ2-1, with 8 nucleotides matching TRBD1. This CDR3 comprises 17 residues. Germline-derived CDR1 and CDR2 are MGHRA and YSYEKL. J was trimmed by 4 bases and V by 3 bases; bases with no gene match: 11. CDR3 nucleotide sequence: TGCGCCAGCAGCCATCCCAGGGGGCGCGACCGTTACAATGAGCAGTTCTTC. Amino acid sequence: CASSHPRGRDRYNEQFF.

The V call is TRBV13, the J call TRBJ1-2; D is unclear. The CDR3 sequence is 13 residues long. Looked up from germline, CDR1 is PRHDT and CDR2 is FYEKMQ (reference sequence). V was clipped by 1 base and J by 5 bases, with 8 bases between them. The CDR3 loop reads CASSLARFYGYTF. DNA for the CDR3: TGTGCCAGCAGCTTAGCACGGTTTTATGGCTACACCTTC.

In DNA, the CDR3 is TGTGCCAGCGCTGAGTGGATGGACAGGGTAGACGGGAATGAGCAGTTCTTC. Translating gives CASAEWMDRVDGNEQFF. This sequence joins TRBV2 and TRBJ2-1, with 8 bases matching TRBD1. With V trimmed by 8 bases and J by 7 bases, 19 bases remained unmatched. The germline CDR1 and CDR2 sequences are SNHLY and FYNNEI. CDR3 length: 17 amino acids.

The chain employs TRBV27 and TRBJ2-3; 9 positions match TRBD2. V was pared by 2 bases and J by 7 bases, with 10 bases of the junction left unmatched. The CDR3 is made up of 16 amino acids. Germline V lookup: CDR1 MNHEY, CDR2 SMNVEV (reference sequence). The CDR3 DNA is TGTGCCAGCAGTTTAGTTGCGGGAGGGCCTCGATATACGCAGTATTTT. Its translation: CASSLVAGGPRYTQYF.

This chain links TRBV19 with TRBJ1-2; 8 bases align to TRBD1. CDR1 and CDR2 from the germline V gene are LNHDA and SQIVND (reference sequence). CDR3 length: 18 residues. V lost 4 bases to trimming and J lost 1 base; unmatched junction nucleotides: 14. This chain's CDR3 is CASSNSGTGARLNYGYTF. CDR3 DNA: TGTGCCAGTAGTAACTCCGGGACAGGAGCCCGCCTTAACTATGGCTACACCTTC.

V gene TRBV28 combines with J gene TRBJ2-1; 7 bases are shared with TRBD2. The CDR3 consists of 14 residues. V gave up 5 bases and J gave up 4 bases; unmatched junction bases: 5. CDR1 MDHEN and CDR2 SYDVKM come from the germline V gene. The CDR3 sequence: CASSGGGFYNEQFF. The DNA of the CDR3 is TGTGCCAGCAGTGGGGGGGGTTTTTACAATGAGCAGTTCTTC. The full variable domain, its missing parts supplied by reference TRBV28 and TRBJ2-1, is DVKVTQSSRYLVKRTGEKVFLECVQDMDHENMFWYRQDPGLGLRLIYFSYDVKMKEKGDIPEGYSVSREKKERFSLILESASTNQTSMYLCASSGGGFYNEQFFGPGTRLTVL.

The genes are TRBV13 and TRBJ2-5; tentative D call: TRBD1 (6 bases). CDR1 is PRHDT, CDR2 FYEKMQ, per germline (reference sequence). V shed 0 bases and J shed 6 bases, with 14 bases lying between them. The CDR3 has 15 amino acids. CDR3: CASSLGQGTQKTQYF. The CDR3 DNA reads TGTGCCAGCAGCTTAGGACAGGGAACGCAAAAGACCCAGTACTTC. Based on the CDR3 plus reference TRBV13 and TRBJ2-5, the full variable domain is AAGVIQSPRHLIKEKRETATLKCYPIPRHDTVYWYQQGPGQDPQFLISFYEKMQSDKGSIPDRFSAQQFSDYHSELNMSSLELGDSALYFCASSLGQGTQKTQYFGPGTRLLVL.

V is TRBV7-3 and J is TRBJ2-1, with 11 nucleotides matching TRBD2. The CDR3 spans 15 residues. V was clipped by 5 bases and J by 7 bases; unmatched bases: 7. Germline CDR1 and CDR2: SGHTA and FQGTGA. The CDR3: CASSLTSGSNNEQFF. The CDR3, as DNA: TGTGCCAGCAGCCTCACTAGCGGGAGTAATAATGAGCAGTTCTTC.

The genes are TRBV7-3 and TRBJ2-5; the D gene is possibly TRBD1 (5 bases). This CDR3 is built from 15 residues. Germline CDR1 and CDR2: SGHTA and FQGTGA. V lost 6 bases and J lost 5, with 19 bases in between. Here the CDR3 reads CASSQGAGGTETQYF. In nucleotides, the CDR3 is TGTGCCAGCAGTCAAGGGGCAGGTGGCACCGAGACCCAGTACTTC.

This chain connects TRBV5-1 to TRBJ2-6, with D perhaps matching TRBD2 (7 bases). Per germline, CDR1 SGHRS and CDR2 YFSETQ. This CDR3 region has 16 residues. Trimming shortened V by 6 bases and J by 0 bases, and 13 bases separated the two germline ends. The CDR3 nucleotides read TGCGCCAGCAACAAGGGAGGGGGCTCTGGGGCCAACGTCCTGACTTTC. This translates into CASNKGGGSGANVLTF.

The chain carries TRBV10-1 and TRBJ2-5; D not certain. The CDR3 covers 12 residues. V shed 3 bases and J shed 2 bases, with 4 bases lying between them. The V gene's germline CDR1 is WNHNN and CDR2 SYGVQD (reference sequence). CDR3 nucleotides: TGCGCCAGCAGTGACCTACAAGAGACCCAGTACTTC. Protein product: CASSDLQETQYF.

The rearrangement links TRBV19 to TRBJ2-2; 12 bases match TRBD2. The V and J ends lost 7 bases and 4 bases, in that order; junction bases with no gene match: 4. Per germline, CDR1 LNHDA and CDR2 SQIVND (reference sequence). This CDR3 is built from 15 residues. The CDR3 spells CASNPSGRGTGELFF. In DNA form, the CDR3 reads TGTGCCAGTAACCCTAGCGGGAGGGGCACCGGGGAGCTGTTTTTT.